This record covers a single TCR beta chain. Which antigen it targets is not known. No clone much larger than this one lies a single base away; base qualities are absent. In the prospective study, participants were about 18 to 100 years old, resided in about 25 geographic areas of the United States, and were enrolled through a virtual design. Cohort assignment in the prospective study relied on participant-reported clinical history from a screening survey and a study questionnaire. In the prospective study, mobile phlebotomists collected whole blood, serum and a nasopharyngeal or oropharyngeal swab from each participant. Prospective study participants could optionally give additional blood draws and questionnaires over an approximately two-month period. Blood samples from the prospective study were shipped frozen or at room temperature prior to DNA extraction. The data are from a study of blood T cell repertoires in COVID-19 (dated by TCRdb to 2019 to 2021). With respect to the entire study: Samples covering the acute and convalescent phases of COVID-19 were provided by collaborators in the United States, Italy and Spain. The prospective study material was composed of cDNA or gDNA derived from T cells, B-cell-depleted T cells, or PBMCs. Subjects who had been exposed to COVID-19, were actively infected with it, or had recovered from it provided the deeply sampled blood TCRbeta repertoires that made up the dataset. The repertoires were released in a freely available public database meant as a resource for research on the immune response to SARS-CoV-2. Samples came from the ongoing ImmuneRACE study (first 160 participants) plus 1,254 subjects from 6 global collaborators. Sample metadata almost always included a de-identified subject ID, COVID-19 status, age in years and sex. HLA class I and class II types, where available, came from metadata supplied by the sample provider rather than from assay-based typing. Here is what the overall study found, with its caveats: The quantity of clinical and demographic metadata differed by source and by participant and was supplied without curation.

Trimming takes 7 bases from V and 4 bases from J, and the germline ends sit 22 bases apart. Its CDR3 holds 16 amino acids, cysteine through phenylalanine. The read is trimmed to its CDR3 DNA, 48 bases read in frame from base 1. According to the germline V gene, CDR1 reads SNHLY and CDR2 reads FYNNEI. TCRbeta CDR3 regions were amplified from genomic DNA using the immunoSEQ Assay, a bias-controlled multiplex PCR. Concerning the study's data processing: The number of nucleated cells in each sample was estimated by amplification of reference gene primers within the assay. To quantify the absolute abundance of each unique TCRbeta CDR3 rearrangement, sequence reads were collapsed and filtered. For each sample, productive Simpson clonality was calculated as the square root of Simpson's diversity index over productive rearrangements. In its TCRdb copy, this immuneACCESS table keeps in-frame sequences only and misses some clones. Where compared with another copy, unresolved V genes explain less than half of these, and the others have no known cause. V and J calls and clone size are given by that table; D and trimming were obtained from the DNA. A total of 380,000 or so clones appear in this sample, 88% of them only once. Approximately 2% of the sample goes to the ten largest clones.

The V gene is TRBV2 and the J gene is TRBJ1-2, with no confidently assigned D gene. The sequence derives from a woman aged 40 to 50 with acute COVID-19. The specimen sequenced was PBMCs or T cells enriched from blood (not recorded which). The CDR3 reads as follows: CASKADRRGVAYGYTF. The nucleotide sequence reads as follows: TGTGCCAGCAAGGCAGACCGACGGGGAGTGGCCTATGGCTACACCTTC.